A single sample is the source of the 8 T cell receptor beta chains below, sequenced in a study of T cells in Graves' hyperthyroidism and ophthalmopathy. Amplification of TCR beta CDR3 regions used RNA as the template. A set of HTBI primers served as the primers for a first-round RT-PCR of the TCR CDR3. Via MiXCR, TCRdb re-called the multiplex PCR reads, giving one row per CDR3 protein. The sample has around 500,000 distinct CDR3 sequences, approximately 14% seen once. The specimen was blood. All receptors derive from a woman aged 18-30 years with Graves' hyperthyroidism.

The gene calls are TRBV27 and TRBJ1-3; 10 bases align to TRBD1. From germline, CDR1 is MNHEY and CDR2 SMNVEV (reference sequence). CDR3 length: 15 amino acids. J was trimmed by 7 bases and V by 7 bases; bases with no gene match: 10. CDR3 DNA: TGTGCCAGCACGATCGACGGGACAGGGGCCAACACCATATATTTT. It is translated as CASTIDGTGANTIYF.

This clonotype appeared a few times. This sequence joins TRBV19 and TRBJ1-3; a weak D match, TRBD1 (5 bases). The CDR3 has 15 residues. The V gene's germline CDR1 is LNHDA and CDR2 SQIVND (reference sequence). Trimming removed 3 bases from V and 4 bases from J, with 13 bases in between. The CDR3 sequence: CASSMDGQRGNTIYF. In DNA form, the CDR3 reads TGTGCCAGTAGTATGGACGGACAAAGGGGAAACACCATATATTTT.

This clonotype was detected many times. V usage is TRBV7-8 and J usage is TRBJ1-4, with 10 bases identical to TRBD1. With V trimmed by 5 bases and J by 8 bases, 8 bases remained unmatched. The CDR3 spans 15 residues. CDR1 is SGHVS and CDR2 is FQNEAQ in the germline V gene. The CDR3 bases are TGTGCCAGCAGCCCGGGACAGGGGATAGGGGAAAAACTGTTTTTT. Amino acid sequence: CASSPGQGIGEKLFF.

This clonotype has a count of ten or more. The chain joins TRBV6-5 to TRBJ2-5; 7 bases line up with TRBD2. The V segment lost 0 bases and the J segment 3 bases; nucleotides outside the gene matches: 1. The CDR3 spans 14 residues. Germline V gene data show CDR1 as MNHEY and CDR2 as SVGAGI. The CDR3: CASSYSGGEETQYF. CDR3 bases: TGTGCCAGCAGTTACTCGGGAGGGGAAGAGACCCAGTACTTC.

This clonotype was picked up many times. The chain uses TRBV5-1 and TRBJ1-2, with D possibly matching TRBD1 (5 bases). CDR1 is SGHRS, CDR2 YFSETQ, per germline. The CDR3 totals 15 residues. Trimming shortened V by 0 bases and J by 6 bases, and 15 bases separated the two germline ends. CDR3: CASSLVAGKADGYTF. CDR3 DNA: TGCGCCAGCAGCTTGGTGGCAGGGAAGGCCGATGGCTACACCTTC.

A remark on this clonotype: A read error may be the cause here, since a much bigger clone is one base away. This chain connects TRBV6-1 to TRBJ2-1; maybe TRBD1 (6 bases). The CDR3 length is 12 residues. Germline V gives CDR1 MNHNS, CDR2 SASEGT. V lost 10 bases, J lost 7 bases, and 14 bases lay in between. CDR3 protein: CATGTRQNEQFF. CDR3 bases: TGTGCCACTGGGACAAGGCAAAATGAGCAGTTCTTC.

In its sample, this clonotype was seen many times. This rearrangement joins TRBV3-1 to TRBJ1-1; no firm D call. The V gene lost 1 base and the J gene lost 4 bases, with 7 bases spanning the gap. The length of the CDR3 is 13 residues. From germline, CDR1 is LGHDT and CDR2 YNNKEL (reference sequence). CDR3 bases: TGTGCCAGCAGCCAAGTGCAGCGCACTGAAGCTTTCTTT. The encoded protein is CASSQVQRTEAFF.

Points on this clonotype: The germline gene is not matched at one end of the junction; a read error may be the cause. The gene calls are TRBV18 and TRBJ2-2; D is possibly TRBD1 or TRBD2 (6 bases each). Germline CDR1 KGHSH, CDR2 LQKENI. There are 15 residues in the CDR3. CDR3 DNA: TGTGCCAGTTCACCACCGGGGGCGGACACCGGGGAGCTGTTTTTT. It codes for CASSPPGADTGELFF.